This is a list of T cell receptor beta chains from one sample in a study of cytomegalovirus exposure and HLA in healthy donors. This table comes from immunoSEQ multiplex PCR, and its TCRdb copy is limited to in-frame clones, with some not included. The sample lists about 220,000 clones, 70% to 80% occurring once. The sample taken for sequencing was PBMCs. Every receptor here comes from a woman in her 30s in good health and CMV-seronegative. The CDR3 runs from the conserved cysteine through the conserved F or W. Fields, in order: V gene, J gene, CDR3 protein.

>TRBV4-1|TRBJ2-1
CASSQPSYNEQFF
>TRBV7-7|TRBJ2-5
CASSLGGLAGGSETQYF
>TRBV9|TRBJ1-6
CASSPLADSHNSPLHF
>TRBV6-6|TRBJ2-7
CASSIPQGNEQYF
>TRBV5-1|-
CASSLYSSYEQYF
>TRBV18|TRBJ2-2
CASSPPGLAGVMNTGELFF
>TRBV30|TRBJ1-1
CAWSVRGNTEAFF
>TRBV5-1|TRBJ2-5
CASSFEGGRETQYF
>TRBV7-3|TRBJ2-3
CASSSTSDRDTQYF
>TRBV30|TRBJ1-2
CATQGAQDYGYTF
>TRBV10-3|TRBJ1-1
CATGTGGVGFTEAFF
>TRBV5-1|TRBJ1-2
CASSLDAGSFGYTF
>TRBV6-5|TRBJ1-2
CASSYGQGGYGYTF
>TRBV5-1|TRBJ1-3
CASSYDISGNTIYF
>TRBV11-1|TRBJ2-7
CASSLESSGVGSYEQYF
>TRBV4-2|TRBJ2-3
CASSQAGLAGSVGQYF
>TRBV19|TRBJ2-7
CASSISGGPSYEQYF
>TRBV10-3|TRBJ2-7
CAISRPGGPGVVEQYF
>TRBV7-3|TRBJ1-1
CASSLTGVWGQGAAEAFF
>TRBV6-5|TRBJ2-3
CASSYGAGGPDTQYF
>TRBV7-9|TRBJ2-7
CASSLGAGSSLQGQYF
>TRBV6-6|TRBJ2-3
CASSERTTSTDTQYF
>TRBV29-1|TRBJ1-1
CSVVGQRNTEAFF
>TRBV7-9|TRBJ2-7
CSSSLEDYEQYF
>TRBV5-5|TRBJ1-6
CASSRREGVYNSPLHF
>TRBV13|TRBJ1-2
CASSLSQGYGYTF
>TRBV6-1|TRBJ1-1
CASSLRNPYTEAFF
>TRBV7-9|TRBJ2-1
CASSDGTSGSYNEQFF
>TRBV11-2|TRBJ2-7
CASSLELGTGTEQYF
>TRBV7-6|TRBJ1-5
CASSPKSGTANQPQHF
>TRBV9|TRBJ2-7
CASSVGGISHEQYF
>TRBV18|TRBJ1-1
CASSERGRGTEAFF
>TRBV10-3|TRBJ2-5
CAISEPGLAQETQYF
>TRBV20-1|TRBJ1-1
CSAPSNTEAFF
>TRBV1|TRBJ2-1
CTSSRVTSGDHSYNEQFF
>TRBV5-8|TRBJ1-1
CASRRGGVYTEAFF
>TRBV4-1|TRBJ1-2
CASSQEGTGYRPNYGYTF
>TRBV2|TRBJ1-6
CASSVQGANSPLHF
>TRBV2|TRBJ2-2
CDSSALAGAGNTGELFF
>TRBV9|TRBJ2-1
CASSFGTSGSNEQFF